Following are 32 T cell receptor beta chains from one sample sequenced in a study of shared clonotypes between healthy human individuals. Data came from immunoSEQ multiplex PCR; TCRdb stores just in-frame clones and leaves some out. The sample includes hundreds of thousands of clones, about 74% of them seen just once. The sample was memory CD4+ T cells sorted from blood. Subset denoted: CD45RA-negative fraction. These receptors were obtained from a woman in her 30s in good health.

The CDR3 is CASSVMHSTYEQYF. In DNA, the CDR3 is TGCGCCAGCAGCGTGATGCATTCGACCTACGAGCAGTACTTC. The chain couples TRBV5-1 to TRBJ2-7, with unresolved D. V dropped 4 bases and J dropped 2 bases, with 13 bases sitting between them. Germline-derived CDR1 and CDR2 are SGHRS and YFSETQ. This CDR3 is built from 14 residues.

V is TRBV6-1 and J is TRBJ2-3, with TRBD2 identical over 7 bases. The CDR3 runs to 15 residues. The V segment lost 4 bases and the J segment 2 bases; nucleotides outside the gene matches: 6. Germline V gene data show CDR1 as MNHNS and CDR2 as SASEGT. The CDR3 here is CASSVQAGPTDTQYF. CDR3 coding DNA: TGTGCCAGCAGTGTACAAGCGGGGCCCACAGATACGCAGTATTTT.

There are many counts of this clone. The chain joins TRBV7-9 to TRBJ2-2; D unresolved. This CDR3 has 16 amino acids. Germline CDR1 SEHNR, CDR2 FQNEAQ (reference sequence). The V and J ends lost 1 base and 2 bases respectively, with 11 bases between them. The CDR3 region is CASSLGQWPNTGELFF. The CDR3 nucleotides are TGTGCCAGCAGCTTAGGTCAATGGCCAAACACCGGGGAGCTGTTTTTT. The full variable domain, completed using reference TRBV7-9 and TRBJ2-2, is DTGVSQNPRHKITKRGQNVTFRCDPISEHNRLYWYRQTLGQGPEFLTYFQNEAQLEKSRLLSDRFSAERPKGSFSTLEIQRTEQGDSAMYLCASSLGQWPNTGELFFGEGSRLTVL.

This chain connects TRBV7-3 to TRBJ1-2; the D is unclear. CDR3 length: 16 residues. With 1 base removed from V and 8 bases from J, the gap between germline ends came to 20 bases. CDR1 and CDR2 (germline): SGHTA, FQGTGA. CDR3 DNA: TGTGCCAGCAGCTTAATCGGAGGGCAGGAGATAGGCGGCTACACCTTC. It is translated as CASSLIGGQEIGGYTF.

The V gene is TRBV28, the J gene TRBJ2-2; D is unclear. CDR1 MDHEN and CDR2 SYDVKM come from the germline V gene. CDR3 length: 15 amino acids. V was pared by 7 bases and J by 1 base, with 13 bases between. This chain's CDR3 is CASTIFGGNTGELFF. DNA of the CDR3: TGTGCCAGCACAATTTTTGGCGGGAACACCGGGGAGCTGTTTTTT.

V is TRBV18 and J is TRBJ2-6, with D possibly matching TRBD1 (6 bases). The CDR3 spans 16 residues. V dropped 4 bases and J dropped 11 bases, with 21 bases sitting between them. The germline V gene encodes CDR1 KGHSH and CDR2 LQKENI. The CDR3 protein is CASSLTNRAPPDVLTF. The CDR3 DNA sequence: TGTGCCAGCTCACTAACTAACAGGGCCCCGCCTGACGTCCTGACTTTC.

This chain links TRBV11-2 with TRBJ2-1, with D possibly matching TRBD2 (6 bases). V lost 5 bases, J lost 9 bases, and 14 bases lay in between. The V gene's germline CDR1 is SGHAT and CDR2 FQNNGV. The length of the CDR3 is 13 residues. The CDR3 region is CASSTSSVSEQFF. The DNA of the CDR3 is TGTGCCAGCAGCACATCTAGCGTTAGTGAGCAGTTCTTC.

The rearrangement uses TRBV18 and TRBJ2-7, with a possible D match to TRBD2 (5 bases). V was pared by 3 bases and J by 7 bases, with 10 bases between. Per the germline V gene, CDR1 is KGHSH and CDR2 is LQKENI. The CDR3 is 12 amino acids. The CDR3 bases are TGTGCCAGCTCACCCACTCCGGGAGAGCAGTACTTC. Translated, it gives CASSPTPGEQYF.

V gene TRBV1 combines with J gene TRBJ2-3; TRBD2, the table's D call, was not compared with the DNA. TRBV1 is deemed a pseudogene. This CDR3 contains 16 residues. The CDR3 reads CTSSPRLARDADTQYF. The CDR3 DNA follows: TGCACCAGCAGCCCTCGACTAGCGAGAGACGCAGATACGCAGTATTTT.

At least ten counts were recorded for this clone. The rearrangement joins TRBV11-3 to TRBJ2-7; 12 nucleotides match TRBD2. V shed 5 bases, J shed 2 bases, and the junction held 4 bases outside the gene matches. The germline V gene has CDR1 SGHNT and CDR2 YENEEA. This CDR3 is 15 amino acids long. The CDR3 sequence is CASSKGLAGTYEQYF. For the CDR3, the DNA is TGTGCCAGCAGCAAAGGACTAGCGGGAACCTACGAGCAGTACTTC.

The chain recombines TRBV25-1 with TRBJ1-4; a weak D match, TRBD1 (5 bases). The V end was cut by 3 bases, the J end by 4 bases, with 9 bases between. CDR3 size: 14 residues. Germline values: CDR1 MGHDK, CDR2 SYGVNS. The CDR3 sequence: CASSDRASNEKLFF. CDR3 DNA: TGTGCCAGCAGTGACAGGGCAAGTAATGAAAAACTGTTTTTT.

The chain carries TRBV19 and TRBJ2-3; TRBD2 is a possible D gene (5 bases). Trimming took 3 bases from V and 1 from J, leaving 8 bases between them. CDR1 LNHDA and CDR2 SQIVND come from the germline V gene (reference sequence). The CDR3 spans 14 residues. The CDR3 DNA reads TGTGCCAGTAGTATTAAAGCGGGCACAGATACGCAGTATTTT. Its protein product is CASSIKAGTDTQYF. The complete variable domain, with remaining parts taken from reference TRBV19 and TRBJ2-3, reads DGGITQSPKYLFRKEGQNVTLSCEQNLNHDAMYWYRQDPGQGLRLIYYSQIVNDFQKGDIAEGYSVSREKKESFPLTVTSAQKNPTAFYLCASSIKAGTDTQYFGPGTRLTVL.

Concerning this clone: Other DNA sequences in the sample encode the same CDR3. The V call is TRBV18, the J call TRBJ2-7; TRBD2 agrees at 7 bases. CDR3 size: 14 residues. V gave up 3 bases and J gave up 1 base; unmatched junction bases: 3. CDR1 and CDR2 (germline): KGHSH, LQKENI. The CDR3, as DNA: TGTGCCAGCTCACCCGCCGGGGGGTCCTACGAGCAGTACTTC. It yields the protein CASSPAGGSYEQYF.

The table lists this clone with a count of one. The chain combines TRBV29-1 with TRBJ2-5; D may be TRBD2 (5 bases). V lost 4 bases, J lost 2 bases, and 11 bases lay in between. Germline-derived CDR1 and CDR2 are SQVTM and ANQGSEA. This CDR3 contains 13 residues. The CDR3 is CSVALTGQETQYF. The CDR3 DNA reads TGCAGCGTTGCTCTTACGGGGCAAGAGACCCAGTACTTC.

Only a few counts were recorded for this clone. CDR3 in DNA: TGTGCCAGCTCACCGCAGGGGGCGCCCAGTATAGACACTGAAGCTTTCTTT. Protein: CASSPQGAPSIDTEAFF. The V call is TRBV18, the J call TRBJ1-1; 8 nucleotides line up with TRBD1. With V trimmed by 3 bases and J by 3 bases, 12 bases remained unmatched. CDR3 size: 17 residues. Germline V lookup: CDR1 KGHSH, CDR2 LQKENI.

The chain combines TRBV5-8 with TRBJ1-5; D ambiguous. V was trimmed by 4 bases and J by 4 bases, leaving 12 bases between them. The CDR3 loop spans 14 amino acids. Germline CDR1 SGHTS, CDR2 YDEGEE. CDR3 sequence: CASSPRVGNQPQHF. CDR3 in DNA: TGTGCCAGCAGCCCGCGGGTCGGAAATCAGCCCCAGCATTTT. Looking up the rest from reference TRBV5-8 and TRBJ1-5 gives the full variable domain: EAGVTQSPTHLIKTRGQQATLRCSPISGHTSVYWYQQALGLGLQFLLWYDEGEERNRGNFPPRFSGRQFPNYSSELNVNALELEDSALYLCASSPRVGNQPQHFGDGTRLSIL.

This rearrangement joins TRBV28 to TRBJ2-7; TRBD2 might be the D (5 bases). V gave up 5 bases and J gave up 3 bases, with 20 bases separating them. CDR1 MDHEN and CDR2 SYDVKM come from the germline V gene. The CDR3 totals 16 residues. CDR3 protein: CASSTYSLSGNYEQYF. CDR3 nucleotide sequence: TGTGCCAGCAGTACCTATAGTCTGTCGGGGAACTACGAGCAGTACTTC.

The V call is TRBV9, the J call TRBJ2-7; TRBD1 matches at 9 bases. The J segment lost 4 bases and the V segment lost 4 bases, leaving 6 bases of the junction unmatched. The CDR3 length is 14 residues. Germline CDR1 reads SGDLS; CDR2 reads YYNGEE. CDR3 sequence reads: CASSSGQGPYEQYF. CDR3 in DNA: TGTGCCAGCAGCTCGGGACAGGGACCTTACGAGCAGTACTTC. The whole variable domain, remainder taken from reference TRBV9 and TRBJ2-7, is DSGVTQTPKHLITATGQRVTLRCSPRSGDLSVYWYQQSLDQGLQFLIQYYNGEERAKGNILERFSAQQFPDLHSELNLSSLELGDSALYFCASSSGQGPYEQYFGPGTRLTVT.

The chain links TRBV10-1 to TRBJ1-1, with TRBD1 matching 7 bases. The CDR3 has 15 amino acids. The V gene's germline CDR1 is WNHNN and CDR2 SYGVQD (reference sequence). Germline trimming cut 6 bases from V and 1 base from J; bases unmatched to any gene: 8. The CDR3 sequence is CASREGAGGNTEAFF. The CDR3 DNA reads TGCGCCAGCAGGGAGGGGGCAGGGGGGAACACTGAAGCTTTCTTT.

The rearrangement uses TRBV19 and TRBJ1-2; TRBD1 matches at 7 bases. The CDR3 is 14 residues long. Unmatched junction bases numbered 13, after V lost 8 bases and J lost 7 bases. Germline lookup yields CDR1 LNHDA and CDR2 SQIVND (reference sequence). The chain's CDR3 is CASRRSGTVAGYTF. The DNA for the CDR3 is TGTGCCAGTCGACGTTCCGGGACAGTGGCTGGCTACACCTTC.

The genes are TRBV19 and TRBJ1-1; D gene unclear. Trimming removed 7 bases at V and 0 bases at J, with 6 bases between. Germline loops: CDR1 LNHDA, CDR2 SQIVND (reference sequence). CDR3 length equals 12 residues. In DNA form, the CDR3 reads TGTGCCAGTACCGACATGAACACTGAAGCTTTCTTT. As protein: CASTDMNTEAFF.

The chain uses TRBV5-4 and TRBJ1-3, with 8 bases lining up with TRBD1. From germline, CDR1 is SGHNT and CDR2 YYREEE (reference sequence). The CDR3 runs to 16 residues. V shed 0 bases and J 1 base; nucleotides not matched to a gene: 3. The CDR3, as DNA: TGTGCCAGCAGCTTGGAACGGACAGGGTCTGGAAACACCATATATTTT. It codes for CASSLERTGSGNTIYF.

A note on this clone: Other DNA sequences in this sample translate to the same CDR3. The gene calls are TRBV6-1 and TRBJ1-1, with D unresolved. The V gene's germline CDR1 is MNHNS and CDR2 SASEGT. V lost 3 bases and J 0 bases, leaving 5 bases between the germline ends. The CDR3 consists of 13 residues. The CDR3 DNA follows: TGTGCCAGCAGTGACCTTATGAACACTGAAGCTTTCTTT. This sequence encodes CASSDLMNTEAFF.

This clone was picked up many times. The chain uses TRBV7-2 and TRBJ2-7, with D tentatively TRBD2 (6 bases). The CDR3 is made up of 12 amino acids. V gave up 8 bases and J gave up 4 bases, with 12 bases separating them. CDR1 SGHTA and CDR2 FQGNSA come from the germline V gene. CDR3 sequence (DNA): TGTGCCAGCGCCCTGGGGGGTTACGAGCAGTACTTC. It translates to CASALGGYEQYF.

The chain uses TRBV7-3 and TRBJ2-3; D not certain. Trimming took off 5 bases at V and 3 bases at J, with 12 bases between the two ends. The CDR3 has 14 amino acids. From germline, CDR1 is SGHTA and CDR2 FQGTGA. The CDR3 here is CASSPSRGTDTQYF. CDR3 in DNA: TGTGCCAGCAGCCCAAGTAGAGGAACAGATACGCAGTATTTT.

V and J are TRBV4-2 and TRBJ1-2; D not certain. The length of the CDR3 is 15 residues. Germline CDR1 LGHNA, CDR2 YNFKEQ. V dropped 0 bases and J dropped 7 bases, with 15 bases sitting between them. The CDR3 sequence: CASSQDPGFSSGYTF. The CDR3 DNA follows: TGTGCCAGCAGCCAAGATCCGGGGTTTTCGTCTGGCTACACCTTC.

The CDR3 loop reads CASSDRVGSNQPQHF. CDR3 in DNA: TGTGCCAGCAGTGACAGGGTAGGAAGCAATCAGCCCCAGCATTTT. The chain joins TRBV2 to TRBJ1-5; D perhaps matches TRBD1 (5 bases). The CDR3 runs to 15 residues. The germline CDR1 and CDR2 sequences are SNHLY and FYNNEI. V was trimmed by 3 bases and J by 1 base, leaving 10 bases between them.

The chain recombines TRBV6-5 with TRBJ2-1; D is uncertain. The germline V and J ends were trimmed by 0 bases and 0 bases, with 9 bases remaining between them. The CDR3 contains 16 residues. Germline-derived CDR1 and CDR2 are MNHEY and SVGAGI. The CDR3 region has the DNA TGTGCCAGCAGTTACTCTTGGGCGGACTCCTACAATGAGCAGTTCTTC. Encoded protein: CASSYSWADSYNEQFF.

This chain uses TRBV19 with TRBJ2-4; D not resolved. Germline loops: CDR1 LNHDA, CDR2 SQIVND (reference sequence). V was shortened by 4 bases and J by 0 bases, with 7 bases between the two germline ends. The CDR3 is 14 amino acids. The CDR3 reads CASSSPVAKNIQYF. CDR3 in DNA: TGTGCCAGTAGTAGCCCCGTAGCCAAAAACATTCAGTACTTC.

The V and J genes are TRBV19 and TRBJ2-4, with D possibly being TRBD2 (5 bases). V lost 8 bases and J lost 1, with 21 bases in between. Germline V gives CDR1 LNHDA, CDR2 SQIVND (reference sequence). This CDR3 spans 17 amino acids. CDR3 sequence: CASGSEFRGQAKNIQYF. The CDR3, as DNA: TGTGCCAGTGGATCTGAGTTTAGAGGGCAGGCCAAAAACATTCAGTACTTC.

In this sample, this clone turned up a few times. The rearrangement joins TRBV7-9 to TRBJ1-4, with D perhaps TRBD1 (5 bases). This CDR3 spans 15 amino acids. Germline CDR1 reads SEHNR; CDR2 reads FQNEAQ (reference sequence). V was pared by 0 bases and J by 4 bases, with 9 bases between. The CDR3 sequence is CASSLAGTLNEKLFF. The CDR3 DNA reads as TGTGCCAGCAGCTTAGCAGGGACCCTTAATGAAAAACTGTTTTTT.

In this sample, this clone turned up a few times. V and J are TRBV29-1 and TRBJ2-1, with D possibly matching TRBD1 (6 bases). Trimming left V 5 bases short and J 4 bases short, with 15 bases between. CDR3 length: 14 residues. The germline V gene encodes CDR1 SQVTM and CDR2 ANQGSEA. The chain's CDR3 is CSVNHRDKYNEQFF. Written as DNA, the CDR3 is TGCAGCGTTAATCATCGGGACAAATACAATGAGCAGTTCTTC.